A selection of T cell receptor beta chains follows, all from one sample in a study of response to subunit inactivated influenza vaccine. TCRdb used MiXCR to reprocess the RT-PCR reads, holding one entry per CDR3 protein. Here the sample spans just under 550,000 distinct CDR3 sequences, approximately 20% being singletons. These same data were also listed under a study on T cells expressing NK-cell markers.

Here the sequenced sample was CD4+ T cells sorted from PBMCs, taken about 11 days after vaccination. The receptor source for this set is a man aged 45-65 years who received an inactivated influenza vaccine. CDR3s include the opening cysteine and the closing phenylalanine or tryptophan. The D gene is left open where the match is weak. Some rows have no size entry. The others give once, few or many, or a class for an expanded clone.

>TRBV20-1|TRBD2|TRBJ2-1|-
TGCAGTGCTAGAGATGATTGGGGGGGATACTACAATGAGCAGTTCTTC
CSARDDWGGYYNEQFF
>TRBV3-1|-|TRBJ2-2|many
TGTGCCAGCAGTCTCAGTCCTGGGGAGCTGTTTTTT
CASSLSPGELFF
>TRBV5-1|-|TRBJ2-5|-
TGCGCCAGCAGCTTGTTCGGGGACGGGAATTCAGAGACCCAGTACTTC
CASSLFGDGNSETQYF
>TRBV20-1|TRBD1|TRBJ2-1|-
TGCAGTGCTAGATGGACAGGGTCCTACAATGAGCAGTTCTTC
CSARWTGSYNEQFF
>TRBV20-1|-|TRBJ1-1|few
TGCAGTGCTAGAGCCGGGGGGAAGAACACTGAAGCTTTCTTT
CSARAGGKNTEAFF
>TRBV20-1|-|TRBJ1-5|many
TGCAGTGCTAGAGCGGGGGATCAGCCCCAGCATTTT
CSARAGDQPQHF
>TRBV4-1|TRBD1|TRBJ2-5|-
TGCGCCAGCAGCCAGCACAGGGGCCGGGAGACCCAGTACTTC
CASSQHRGRETQYF
>TRBV14|-|TRBJ2-7|-
TGTGCCAGCAGCCAAGATCAACAGCGTTCCTACGAGCAGTACTTC
CASSQDQQRSYEQYF
>TRBV6-2/TRBV6-3|-|TRBJ1-1|-
TGTGCCAGCAGCCCGGGGCAGACTGAAGCTTTCTTT
CASSPGQTEAFF
>TRBV4-2|-|TRBJ2-5|few
TGTGCCAGCAGCCAAGACGGGAGACAGGGCGGGGAGACCCAGTACTTC
CASSQDGRQGGETQYF
>TRBV4-2|-|TRBJ2-1|few
TGTGCCAGCAGCCACCCCAGGGGGGGGTACAATGAGCAGTTCTTC
CASSHPRGGYNEQFF
>TRBV19|-|TRBJ2-1|few
TGTGCCAGCGCGACCGGGAGCCTAAATGAGCAGTTCTTC
CASATGSLNEQFF
>TRBV9|TRBD1|TRBJ2-7|-
TGTGCCAGCAGCGTAGGCGGAACAGGGGTCGAGCAGTACTTC
CASSVGGTGVEQYF
>TRBV12-3/TRBV12-4|-|TRBJ2-2|-
TGTGCCAGCAGGGATCATGTAGTTCCCGGGGAGCTGTTTTTT
CASRDHVVPGELFF
>TRBV15|-|TRBJ2-5|few
TGTGCCACCAGCAGAGCCCCCGAAGAGACCCAGTACTTC
CATSRAPEETQYF
>TRBV28|TRBD1|TRBJ2-3|-
TGTGCCAGCAGTGTGACAGGGGGGGGCGATACGCAGTATTTT
CASSVTGGGDTQYF
>TRBV4-3|-|TRBJ2-7|-
TGCGCCAGCAGCCAAGATCTTGGGGTTTCCTACGAGCAGTACTTC
CASSQDLGVSYEQYF
>TRBV7-2|-|TRBJ1-6|-
TGTGCCAGCAGCTTAGCCGGGGGGGCCTCCTATAATTCACCCCTCCACTTT
CASSLAGGASYNSPLHF
>TRBV4-3|TRBD2|TRBJ2-4|few
TGCGCCAGCAGCCAAGGACACCCTCGGGGGGACATTCAGTACTTC
CASSQGHPRGDIQYF
>TRBV20-1|-|TRBJ2-7|once
TGCAGTGCTAGAGACGACTCCACATCGCTTTACGAGCAGTACTTC
CSARDDSTSLYEQYF
>TRBV4-2|TRBD1|TRBJ2-2|many
TGTGCCAGCAGCAAACGACAGGGCGACACCGGGGAGCTGTTTTTT
CASSKRQGDTGELFF
>TRBV4-1|-|TRBJ1-2|-
TGCGCCAGCAGCCCGACGGAGAGATTAACGTATGACTACACCTTC
CASSPTERLTYDYTF
>TRBV28|-|TRBJ2-3|-
TGTGCCAGCCGAGACTCCCTGATTTACACAGATACGCAGTATTTT
CASRDSLIYTDTQYF
>TRBV28|TRBD1|TRBJ2-5|-
TGTGCCAGCAGGAACACTCGGACAGGGAAGGAGACCCAGTACTTC
CASRNTRTGKETQYF
>TRBV6-2/TRBV6-3|-|TRBJ2-2|many
TGTGCCAGCGGGAACACCGGGGAGCTGTTTTTT
CASGNTGELFF
>TRBV12-3/TRBV12-4|-|TRBJ2-7|-
TGTGCCAGCAGTTTTATAGGGGAATACTACGAGCAGTACTTC
CASSFIGEYYEQYF
>TRBV18|-|TRBJ2-5|-
TGTGCCAGCTCACCATTCAACCAAGAGACCCAGTACTTC
CASSPFNQETQYF
>TRBV18|-|TRBJ2-1|-
TGTGCCAGCTCACCCATCGGGACCTACAATGAGCAGTTCTTC
CASSPIGTYNEQFF
>TRBV4-3|TRBD2|TRBJ2-3|-
TGCGCCAGCAGCCACCAAAATAGCGGGGGGGCCACAGATACGCAGTATTTT
CASSHQNSGGATDTQYF
>TRBV19|-|TRBJ2-5|few
TGTGCCAGTAGTACCGGCCTGGTGACCTACGGAGAGACCCAGTACTTC
CASSTGLVTYGETQYF
>TRBV2|TRBD2|TRBJ2-1|many
TGTGCCAGCAGGGTGACTAGCGGGAGTAGAAATGAGCAGTTCTTC
CASRVTSGSRNEQFF
>TRBV7-2|TRBD1|TRBJ2-5|-
TGTGCCAGCAGCTCGACAGGGGCCTGGAGGGAGACCCAGTACTTC
CASSSTGAWRETQYF
>TRBV29-1|TRBD2|TRBJ2-1|few
TGCAGCGTTGAACCTCGACTAGCGGGTGGGGTTGGTGAGCAGTTCTTC
CSVEPRLAGGVGEQFF
>TRBV6-1|-|TRBJ2-2|many
TGTGCCAGCACCCAACAGGCCCGGTTGGGCGGGGAGCTGTTTTTT
CASTQQARLGGELFF
>TRBV7-9|-|TRBJ1-4|-
TGTGCCAGCAGCCGCCACGACGGATACAATGAAAAACTGTTTTTT
CASSRHDGYNEKLFF
>TRBV5-1|TRBD1|TRBJ2-6|-
TGCGCCAGCAGCTTGCCGACAGGGACCGGGGCCAACGTCCTGACTTTC
CASSLPTGTGANVLTF
>TRBV7-9|-|TRBJ2-7|few
TGTGCCAGCAGCTTAGAGGTGCCTTACGAGCAGTACTTC
CASSLEVPYEQYF
>TRBV27|-|TRBJ1-5|-
TGTGCCAGCAGTTTTGCGGGGAACAGTCAGCCCCAGCATTTT
CASSFAGNSQPQHF
>TRBV29-1|-|TRBJ2-1|many
TGCAGCGTAGAAGCAGGGGGGATTGAGCAGTTCTTC
CSVEAGGIEQFF
>TRBV29-1|-|TRBJ1-1|once
TGCAGCGTTGAAGGGAAGATGAACACTGAAGCTTTCTTT
CSVEGKMNTEAFF
>TRBV5-6|TRBD2|TRBJ2-3|-
TGTGCCAGCAGCGCGCTAGCGGGGCGCACAGATACGCAGTATTTT
CASSALAGRTDTQYF
>TRBV20-1|TRBD2|TRBJ2-7|-
TGCAGTGCTATACGCGGAGCAGGGAGGGGCGAGCAGTACTTC
CSAIRGAGRGEQYF
>TRBV10-3|TRBD2|TRBJ2-1|few
TGTGCCATCAGCCGGGAGGGCCGCGATGAGCAGTTCTTC
CAISREGRDEQFF
>TRBV28|TRBD2|TRBJ2-2|-
TGTGCCAGCAGGATACCGGGACTAGCGGGCACCGGGGAGCTGTTTTTT
CASRIPGLAGTGELFF
>TRBV7-9|TRBD2|TRBJ2-7|-
TGTGCCAGCAGCTTAGTTAGCGGGAGAACCCACGAGCAGTACTTC
CASSLVSGRTHEQYF
>TRBV6-2/TRBV6-3|-|TRBJ2-2|few
TGTGCCAGCAGTTACTCGTCGACAGGAACCGGGGAGCTGTTTTTT
CASSYSSTGTGELFF
>TRBV12-3/TRBV12-4|-|TRBJ2-3|-
TGTGCCAGCAGTTTAGTGCCGAGAGCTAGCACAGATACGCAGTATTTT
CASSLVPRASTDTQYF
>TRBV20-1|TRBD1|TRBJ1-6|-
TGCAGTGCACAGGGACAGGGGAATGGGTCACCCCTCCACTTT
CSAQGQGNGSPLHF
>TRBV24-1|TRBD1|TRBJ2-6|many
TGTGCCACCAGTGAAGCCGGGACAGGGGGTGTCTCTGGGGCCAACGTCCTGACTTTC
CATSEAGTGGVSGANVLTF
>TRBV3-1|-|TRBJ2-4|-
TGTGCCAGCAGCCAAGCCCTAGCCAAAAACATTCAGTACTTC
CASSQALAKNIQYF
>TRBV11-2|-|TRBJ1-1|-
TGTGCCAGCAGCTTATCAGACAGTACTGAAGCTTTCTTT
CASSLSDSTEAFF
>TRBV10-3|TRBD1|TRBJ2-7|few
TGTGCCTCAGAGGGGGCCAATGGGGGCGAGCAGTACTTC
CASEGANGGEQYF
>TRBV7-9|TRBD2|TRBJ2-1|-
TGTGCCAGCAGCCTTACTAGCGGTGGGCCGCGTGGTGAGCAGTTCTTC
CASSLTSGGPRGEQFF